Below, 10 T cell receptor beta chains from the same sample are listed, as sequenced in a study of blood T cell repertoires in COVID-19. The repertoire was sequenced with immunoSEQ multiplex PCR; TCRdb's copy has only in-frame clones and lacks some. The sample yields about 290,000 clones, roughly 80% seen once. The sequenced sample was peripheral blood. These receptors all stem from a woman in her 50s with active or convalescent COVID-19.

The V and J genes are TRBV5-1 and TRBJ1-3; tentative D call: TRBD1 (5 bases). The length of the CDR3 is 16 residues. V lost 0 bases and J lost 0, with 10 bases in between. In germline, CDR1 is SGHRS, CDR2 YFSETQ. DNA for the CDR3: TGCGCCAGCAGCTTGGAGGGGCAGAGCTCTGGAAACACCATATATTTT. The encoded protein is CASSLEGQSSGNTIYF. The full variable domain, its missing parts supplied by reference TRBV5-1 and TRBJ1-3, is KAGVTQTPRYLIKTRGQQVTLSCSPISGHRSVSWYQQTPGQGLQFLFEYFSETQRNKGNFPGRFSGRQFSNSRSEMNVSTLELGDSALYLCASSLEGQSSGNTIYFGEGSWLTVV.

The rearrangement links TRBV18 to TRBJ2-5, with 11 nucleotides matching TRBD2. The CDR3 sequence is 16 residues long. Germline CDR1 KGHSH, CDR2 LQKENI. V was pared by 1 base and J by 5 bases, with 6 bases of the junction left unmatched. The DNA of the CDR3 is TGTGCCAGCTCACCACGTATACTAGCGGGAGTGGAGACCCAGTACTTC. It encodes CASSPRILAGVETQYF.

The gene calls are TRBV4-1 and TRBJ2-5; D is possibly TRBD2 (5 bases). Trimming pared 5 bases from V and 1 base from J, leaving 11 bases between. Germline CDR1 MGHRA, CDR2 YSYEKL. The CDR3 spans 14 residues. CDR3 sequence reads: CASSASGIQETQYF. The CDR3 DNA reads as TGCGCCAGCAGCGCCAGCGGAATCCAAGAGACCCAGTACTTC.

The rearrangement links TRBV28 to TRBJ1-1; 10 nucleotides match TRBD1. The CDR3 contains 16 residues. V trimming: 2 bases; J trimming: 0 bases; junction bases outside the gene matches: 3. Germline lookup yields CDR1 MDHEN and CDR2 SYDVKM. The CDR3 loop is CASSLPGTGVNTEAFF. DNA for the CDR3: TGTGCCAGCAGTTTACCCGGGACAGGGGTGAACACTGAAGCTTTCTTT.

CDR3: CASSDGIADTQYF. The CDR3 DNA follows: TGTGCCAGCAGTGACGGGATAGCGGATACGCAGTATTTT. The V gene is TRBV2, the J gene TRBJ2-3, with D possibly matching TRBD2 (5 bases). The CDR3 extends over 13 amino acids. Germline V lookup: CDR1 SNHLY, CDR2 FYNNEI. Trimming removed 3 bases from V and 6 bases from J, with 10 bases in between.

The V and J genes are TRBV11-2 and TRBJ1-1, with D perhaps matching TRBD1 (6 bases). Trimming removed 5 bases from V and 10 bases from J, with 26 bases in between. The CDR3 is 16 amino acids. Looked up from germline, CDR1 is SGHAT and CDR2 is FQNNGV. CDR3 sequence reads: CASSHTGSLGGAGAFF. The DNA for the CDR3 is TGTGCCAGCAGCCATACCGGGTCCTTGGGGGGGGCTGGAGCTTTCTTT.

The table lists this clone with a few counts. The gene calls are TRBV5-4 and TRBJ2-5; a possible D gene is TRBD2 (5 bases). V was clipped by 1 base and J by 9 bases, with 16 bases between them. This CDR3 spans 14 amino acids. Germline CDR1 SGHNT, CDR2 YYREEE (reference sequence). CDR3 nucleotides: TGTGCCAGCAGCTTGAGGACTCCGGACGCGTCCCAGTACTTC. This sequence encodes CASSLRTPDASQYF.

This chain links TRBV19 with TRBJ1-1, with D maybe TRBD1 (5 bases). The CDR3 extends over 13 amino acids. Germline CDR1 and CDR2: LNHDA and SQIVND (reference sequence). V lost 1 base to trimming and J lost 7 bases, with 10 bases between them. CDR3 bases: TGTGCCAGTAGTATAGCCGTAGGGGTTGAAGCTTTCTTT. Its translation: CASSIAVGVEAFF. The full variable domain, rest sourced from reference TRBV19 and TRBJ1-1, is DGGITQSPKYLFRKEGQNVTLSCEQNLNHDAMYWYRQDPGQGLRLIYYSQIVNDFQKGDIAEGYSVSREKKESFPLTVTSAQKNPTAFYLCASSIAVGVEAFFGQGTRLTVV.

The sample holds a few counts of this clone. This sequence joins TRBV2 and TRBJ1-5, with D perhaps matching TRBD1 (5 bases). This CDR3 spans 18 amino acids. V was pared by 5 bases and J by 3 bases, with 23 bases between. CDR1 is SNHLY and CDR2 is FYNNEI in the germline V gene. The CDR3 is CASSPLPRGTSLNQPQHF. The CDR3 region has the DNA TGTGCCAGCAGTCCCTTACCAAGGGGCACGAGCCTCAATCAGCCCCAGCATTTT.

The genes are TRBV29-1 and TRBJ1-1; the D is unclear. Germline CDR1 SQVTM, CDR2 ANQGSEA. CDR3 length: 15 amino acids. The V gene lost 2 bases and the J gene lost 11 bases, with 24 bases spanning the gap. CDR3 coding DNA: TGCAGCGTTGAACCCCTCGAGGAGCTTAACGGAATGGCTTTCTTT. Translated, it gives CSVEPLEELNGMAFF.